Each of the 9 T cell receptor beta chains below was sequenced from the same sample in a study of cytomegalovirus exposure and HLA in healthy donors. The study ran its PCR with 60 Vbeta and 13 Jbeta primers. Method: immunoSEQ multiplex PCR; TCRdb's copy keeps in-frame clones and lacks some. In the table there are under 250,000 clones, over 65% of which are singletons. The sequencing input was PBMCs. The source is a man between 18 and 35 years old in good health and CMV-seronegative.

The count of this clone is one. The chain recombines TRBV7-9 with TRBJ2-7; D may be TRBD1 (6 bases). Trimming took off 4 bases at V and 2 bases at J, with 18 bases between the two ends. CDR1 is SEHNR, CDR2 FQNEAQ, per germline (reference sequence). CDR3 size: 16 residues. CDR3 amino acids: CASSSTGTRKAYEQYF. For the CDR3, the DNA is TGTGCCAGCAGCTCCACCGGGACACGGAAAGCCTACGAGCAGTACTTC.

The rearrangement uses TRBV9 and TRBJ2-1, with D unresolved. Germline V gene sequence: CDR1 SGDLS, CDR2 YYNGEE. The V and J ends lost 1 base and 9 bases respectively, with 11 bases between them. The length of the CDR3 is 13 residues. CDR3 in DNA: TGTGCCAGCAGCGTAAACCCGAGTGGTGAGCAGTTCTTC. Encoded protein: CASSVNPSGEQFF.

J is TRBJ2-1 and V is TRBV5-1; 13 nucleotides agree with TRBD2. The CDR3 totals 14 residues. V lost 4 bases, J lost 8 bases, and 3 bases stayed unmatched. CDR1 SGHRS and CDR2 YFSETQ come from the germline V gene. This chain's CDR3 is CASSIGLAGDEQFF. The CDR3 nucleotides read TGCGCCAGCAGCATAGGACTAGCGGGAGATGAGCAGTTCTTC.

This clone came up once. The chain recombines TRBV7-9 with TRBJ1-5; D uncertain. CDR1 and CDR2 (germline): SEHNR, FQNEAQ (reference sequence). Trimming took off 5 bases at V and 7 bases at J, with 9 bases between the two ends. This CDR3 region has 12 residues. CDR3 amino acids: CASSRGEQPQHF. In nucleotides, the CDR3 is TGTGCCAGCAGCCGCGGGGAGCAGCCCCAGCATTTT.

Here the CDR3 DNA reads TGCGCCAGCAGCCAAGTACTAGCGGGAAGGAGGCAAGGTAATGAGCAGTTCTTC. It translates to CASSQVLAGRRQGNEQFF. The gene calls are TRBV4-1 and TRBJ2-1, with 10 bases matching TRBD2. Per the germline V gene, CDR1 is MGHRA and CDR2 is YSYEKL. The V gene end was trimmed by 1 base and the J gene end by 7 bases; junction bases not matched to a gene: 13. The CDR3 extends over 18 amino acids.

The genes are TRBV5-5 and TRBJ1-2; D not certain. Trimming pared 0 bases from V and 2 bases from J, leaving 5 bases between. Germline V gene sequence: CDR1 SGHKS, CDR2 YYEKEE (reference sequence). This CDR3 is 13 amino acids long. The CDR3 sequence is CASSLGQNYGYTF. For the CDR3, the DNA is TGTGCCAGCAGCTTGGGGCAGAACTATGGCTACACCTTC.

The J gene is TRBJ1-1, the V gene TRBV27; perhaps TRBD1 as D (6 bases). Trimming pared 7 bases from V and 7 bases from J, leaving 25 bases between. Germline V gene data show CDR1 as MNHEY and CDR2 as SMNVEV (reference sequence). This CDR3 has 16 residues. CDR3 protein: CASTPAQGRKGIEAFF. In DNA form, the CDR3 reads TGTGCCAGCACCCCGGCTCAGGGGCGGAAAGGGATTGAAGCTTTCTTT.

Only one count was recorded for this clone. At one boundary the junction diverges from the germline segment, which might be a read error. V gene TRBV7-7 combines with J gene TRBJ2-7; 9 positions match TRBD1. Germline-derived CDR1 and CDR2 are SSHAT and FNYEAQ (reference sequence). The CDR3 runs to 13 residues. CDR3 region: CASSPDRGHEQYF. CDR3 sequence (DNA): TGTGCTAGCAGCCCGGACAGGGGCCACGAGCAGTACTTC.

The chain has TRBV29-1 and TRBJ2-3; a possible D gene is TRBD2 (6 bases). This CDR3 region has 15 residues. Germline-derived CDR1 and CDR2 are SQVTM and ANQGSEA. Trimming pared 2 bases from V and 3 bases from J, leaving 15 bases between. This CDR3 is CSVEPRRGGTDTQYF. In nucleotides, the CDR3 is TGCAGCGTTGAACCAAGGAGGGGCGGGACAGATACGCAGTATTTT.